This T cell receptor beta chain was sequenced for a study of T cells in Graves' hyperthyroidism and ophthalmopathy. This clonotype was counted ten times or more. Germline V CDR1 and CDR2: KGHDR, SFDVKD. The CDR3 has 15 amino acids. The V gene lost 4 bases and the J gene lost 1 base, with 9 bases spanning the gap. RNA transcripts gave rise to amplified TCR beta CDR3 regions. An initial round of RT-PCR targeting the TCR CDR3 relied on the HTBI primer set. A single record per CDR3 protein comes from TCRdb applying MiXCR to the multiplex PCR reads. Of some 720,000 distinct CDR3 sequences detected, roughly 15% appear once; the ten largest clones hold approximately 8.4%.

The source material was blood. The chain couples TRBV24-1 to TRBJ2-2; TRBD1 might be the D (6 bases). This receptor was taken from a man between 18 and 35 years old with Graves' hyperthyroidism. CDR3 DNA: TGTGCCACCAGTGACCCCAGGGGGAACACCGGGGAGCTGTTTTTT. Amino acids: CATSDPRGNTGELFF.